The 21 T cell receptor beta chains listed next were all sequenced from one sample in a study of T cell responses to AZD1222 COVID-19 vaccine. Measured with immunoSEQ multiplex PCR; TCRdb has only the in-frame clones, and not every one. The sample records about 73,000 clones, roughly 88% being singletons. The sequences come from peripheral blood, collected on day 0 of AZD1222 vaccination. These receptors all stem from an adult in good health.

CDR3 sequence: CASSQLSSGNTIYF. The CDR3, as DNA: TGTGCCAGCAGCCAACTGAGCTCTGGAAACACCATATATTTT. This chain connects TRBV4-2 to TRBJ1-3; D not certain. CDR3 length: 14 residues. Germline V CDR1 and CDR2: LGHNA, YNFKEQ. V shed 2 bases and J shed 0 bases, with 5 bases lying between them.

The V call is TRBV18, the J call TRBJ1-1; 11 nucleotides match TRBD1. CDR3 length: 16 residues. Germline V gene sequence: CDR1 KGHSH, CDR2 LQKENI. V was pared by 6 bases and J by 0 bases, with 6 bases of the junction left unmatched. This CDR3 reads CASSPRTGGMNTEAFF. The CDR3 bases are TGTGCCAGCTCTCCAAGGACAGGGGGCATGAACACTGAAGCTTTCTTT.

The chain recombines TRBV6-2 or TRBV6-3 with TRBJ2-2, with 14 bases fitting TRBD2. The ends lost 3 bases at V and 7 bases at J; junction bases unmatched: 4. The CDR3 has 16 amino acids. Per the germline V gene, CDR1 is MNHEY and CDR2 is SVGEGT. The CDR3, as DNA: TGTGCCAGCAGTTATGGACTAGCGGGGGGTAGCGGGGAGCTGTTTTTT. As protein: CASSYGLAGGSGELFF.

The genes are TRBV6-5 and TRBJ1-1, with a possible D match to TRBD1 (5 bases). CDR1 and CDR2 from the germline V gene are MNHEY and SVGAGI. V lost 6 bases, J lost 4 bases, and 15 bases lay in between. The CDR3 has 14 amino acids. CDR3 sequence (DNA): TGTGCCAGCAGACCCGGGACCACGGCCACTGAAGCTTTCTTT. This sequence encodes CASRPGTTATEAFF.

This rearrangement joins TRBV11-2 to TRBJ2-3, with 7 bases aligning to TRBD2. The CDR3 has 15 amino acids. The ends lost 1 base at V and 0 bases at J; junction bases unmatched: 1. CDR1 is SGHAT and CDR2 is FQNNGV in the germline V gene. DNA for the CDR3: TGTGCCAGCAGCTTAGTTAGCGGGAGCACAGATACGCAGTATTTT. Residues: CASSLVSGSTDTQYF.

The chain employs TRBV9 and TRBJ1-3; a weak D match, TRBD1 (6 bases). Germline V gives CDR1 SGDLS, CDR2 YYNGEE. V lost 0 bases to trimming and J lost 0 bases, with 10 bases between them. This CDR3 contains 16 residues. The CDR3 sequence: CASSVGGGGSGNTIYF. CDR3 bases: TGTGCCAGCAGCGTAGGGGGAGGGGGCTCTGGAAACACCATATATTTT.

This clone has a count of ten or more. The rearrangement uses TRBV30 and TRBJ1-5, with D tentatively TRBD1 (6 bases). Germline CDR1 is GTSNPN and CDR2 is SVGIG (reference sequence). This CDR3 has 13 amino acids. V lost 0 bases and J lost 5, with 8 bases in between. The CDR3 DNA sequence: TGTGCCTGGAGTGTACACAGGGATCAGCCCCAGCATTTT. Translation gives CAWSVHRDQPQHF.

V usage is TRBV28 and J usage is TRBJ1-4, with 9 bases identical to TRBD1. V lost 8 bases and J lost 8; bases outside the gene matches: 9. CDR3 length: 14 amino acids. CDR1 is MDHEN and CDR2 is SYDVKM in the germline V gene. Written as DNA, the CDR3 is TGTGCCAGCCAAGTCCCGGGACAGGGCGAAAAACTGTTTTTT. It encodes CASQVPGQGEKLFF.

This chain connects TRBV9 to TRBJ1-6; 7 bases fit TRBD1. There are 12 residues in the CDR3. V dropped 9 bases and J dropped 6; count of bases not matched to a gene: 3. CDR1 and CDR2 from the germline V gene are SGDLS and YYNGEE. Here the CDR3 reads CATGTANSPLHF. Here the CDR3 DNA reads TGTGCCACCGGGACAGCTAATTCACCCCTCCACTTT.

This clone showed up just once. The chain uses TRBV6-5 and TRBJ1-1, with D unresolved. The V end was cut by 0 bases, the J end by 1 base, with 6 bases between. The CDR3 is 14 residues long. Germline V gives CDR1 MNHEY, CDR2 SVGAGI. CDR3 bases: TGTGCCAGCAGTTACTCGGTGAGGAACACTGAAGCTTTCTTT. Amino acid sequence: CASSYSVRNTEAFF.

The gene calls are TRBV4-2 and TRBJ2-3, with TRBD2 matching over 10 bases. V was pared by 4 bases and J by 3 bases, with 10 bases of the junction left unmatched. CDR1 LGHNA and CDR2 YNFKEQ come from the germline V gene. The CDR3 runs 17 residues. DNA for the CDR3: TGTGCCAGCAGCCGCCTCACTAGCGGGACTCTAACAGATACGCAGTATTTT. This gives the protein CASSRLTSGTLTDTQYF.

The CDR3 DNA is TGTGCCAGCCTCGCCGGGGGGGGTCTGACCTACGAGCAGTACTTC. Its protein product is CASLAGGGLTYEQYF. The chain links TRBV6-5 to TRBJ2-7, with 8 bases aligning to TRBD2. With V trimmed by 8 bases and J by 2 bases, 11 bases remained unmatched. Germline V gives CDR1 MNHEY, CDR2 SVGAGI. The CDR3 is made up of 15 amino acids.

CDR3 residues: CASRARGERTEAFF. CDR3 bases: TGTGCCAGCAGGGCCCGGGGGGAAAGAACTGAAGCTTTCTTT. V is TRBV6-5 and J is TRBJ1-1; tentatively, D is TRBD1 (5 bases). This CDR3 is built from 14 residues. The V end lost 6 bases, the J end lost 5 bases, and 16 bases lay between the germline ends. The germline CDR1 and CDR2 sequences are MNHEY and SVGAGI.

The chain's CDR3 is CASSEQDNEQFF. The CDR3 region has the DNA TGTGCCAGCAGCGAACAGGATAATGAGCAGTTCTTC. The rearrangement links TRBV7-3 to TRBJ2-1; a possible D gene is TRBD1 (5 bases). Germline CDR1 SGHTA, CDR2 FQGTGA. Trimming cost V 5 bases and J 7 bases, with 9 bases left between them. This CDR3 has 12 amino acids.

The chain uses TRBV24-1 and TRBJ2-1; a weak D match, TRBD1 (5 bases). In germline, CDR1 is KGHDR, CDR2 SFDVKD. The CDR3 has 13 residues. Trimming took off 9 bases at V and 5 bases at J, with 13 bases between the two ends. The CDR3 is CATRDSPDNEQFF. Here the CDR3 DNA reads TGTGCCACCCGAGACAGTCCGGACAATGAGCAGTTCTTC.

The chain employs TRBV9 and TRBJ2-7, with TRBD2 matching 9 bases. Trimming cost V 3 bases and J 8 bases; bases outside gene matches: 15. Germline V lookup: CDR1 SGDLS, CDR2 YYNGEE. The CDR3 is made up of 16 amino acids. The CDR3 region is CASSESLAGEASKQYF. CDR3 in DNA: TGTGCCAGCAGCGAATCCTTAGCGGGAGAGGCCTCTAAGCAGTACTTC.

The chain uses TRBV7-9 and TRBJ1-6, with a tentative D call TRBD1 (5 bases). CDR1 is SEHNR and CDR2 is FQNEAQ in the germline V gene (reference sequence). The CDR3 spans 14 residues. The V end lost 6 bases, the J end lost 5 bases, and 11 bases lay between the germline ends. The CDR3 nucleotides are TGTGCCAGCAGGGGGACGGGGGATAATTCACCCCTCCACTTT. Its protein is CASRGTGDNSPLHF.

J is TRBJ2-2 and V is TRBV19; the match to TRBD2 covers 9 bases. Germline V lookup: CDR1 LNHDA, CDR2 SQIVND (reference sequence). V trimming: 5 bases; J trimming: 2 bases; junction bases outside the gene matches: 6. CDR3 length: 16 amino acids. CDR3 DNA sequence: TGTGCCAGTAGTCCAGCGGGGGGATTTAACACCGGGGAGCTGTTTTTT. It is translated as CASSPAGGFNTGELFF.

This chain links TRBV21-1 with TRBJ2-1; the table calls TRBD2, which could not be checked here. TRBV21-1 is labeled a pseudogene. The CDR3 covers 10 residues. DNA of the CDR3: TGTGCCAGCAGCAACTATGAGCAGTTCTTC. It specifies CASSNYEQFF.

The chain combines TRBV2 with TRBJ1-5, with 9 bases lining up with TRBD1. Germline values: CDR1 SNHLY, CDR2 FYNNEI. The CDR3 runs to 15 residues. V was pared by 5 bases and J by 4 bases, with 6 bases of the junction left unmatched. The CDR3 is CASSPPGQGNQPQHF. The CDR3 region has the DNA TGTGCCAGCAGTCCACCGGGACAGGGAAATCAGCCCCAGCATTTT.

This clone was seen a single time. This chain connects TRBV2 to TRBJ1-2, with a tentative D call TRBD1 (5 bases). Germline-derived CDR1 and CDR2 are SNHLY and FYNNEI. This CDR3 region has 15 residues. V lost 8 bases and J lost 2, with 18 bases in between. CDR3 bases: TGTGCCAGCGGGGTGGGGGACTCTCAAAACTATGGCTACACCTTC. Its protein is CASGVGDSQNYGYTF. The full variable domain, in which reference TRBV2 and TRBJ1-2 provide the parts outside the CDR3, is EPEVTQTPSHQVTQMGQEVILRCVPISNHLYFYWYRQILGQKVEFLVSFYNNEISEKSEIFDDQFSVERPDGSNFTLKIRSTKLEDSAMYFCASGVGDSQNYGYTFGSGTRLTVV.